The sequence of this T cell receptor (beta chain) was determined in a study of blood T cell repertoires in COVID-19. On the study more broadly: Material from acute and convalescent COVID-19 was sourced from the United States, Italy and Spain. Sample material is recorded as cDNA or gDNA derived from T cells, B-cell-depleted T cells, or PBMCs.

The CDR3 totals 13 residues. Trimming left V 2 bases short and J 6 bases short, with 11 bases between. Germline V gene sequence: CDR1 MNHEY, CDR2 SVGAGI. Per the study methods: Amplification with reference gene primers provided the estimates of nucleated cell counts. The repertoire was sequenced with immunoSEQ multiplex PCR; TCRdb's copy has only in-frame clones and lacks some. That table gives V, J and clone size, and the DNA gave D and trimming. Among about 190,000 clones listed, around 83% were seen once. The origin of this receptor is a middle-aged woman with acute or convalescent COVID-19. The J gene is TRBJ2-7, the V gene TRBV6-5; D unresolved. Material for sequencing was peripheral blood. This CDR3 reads CASSYPSVLEQYF. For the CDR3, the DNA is TGTGCCAGCAGTTACCCTTCGGTCCTCGAGCAGTACTTC.